This T cell receptor beta chain comes out of a study of OX40 agonist ivuxolimab in advanced cancers. TCRdb keeps only in-frame clones here, not all; method: immunoSEQ multiplex PCR. In the table there are tens of thousands of clones, under 90% of which are singletons. Looked up from germline, CDR1 is MGHRA and CDR2 is YSYEKL. CDR3 length equals 16 residues. Trimming cost V 2 bases and J 5 bases; bases outside gene matches: 7. The source material was CD4+ or CD8+ T cells sorted from blood, sampled in a trial of the OX40 agonist ivuxolimab. This sequence originates from an adult with an advanced solid tumor such as melanoma, head and neck, liver or kidney cancer. V usage is TRBV4-1 and J usage is TRBJ1-4; TRBD1 matches at 8 bases. The CDR3 sequence is CASSQLGTGSNEKLFF. The CDR3 DNA is TGCGCCAGCAGCCAACTCGGGACAGGCTCGAATGAAAAACTGTTTTTT.